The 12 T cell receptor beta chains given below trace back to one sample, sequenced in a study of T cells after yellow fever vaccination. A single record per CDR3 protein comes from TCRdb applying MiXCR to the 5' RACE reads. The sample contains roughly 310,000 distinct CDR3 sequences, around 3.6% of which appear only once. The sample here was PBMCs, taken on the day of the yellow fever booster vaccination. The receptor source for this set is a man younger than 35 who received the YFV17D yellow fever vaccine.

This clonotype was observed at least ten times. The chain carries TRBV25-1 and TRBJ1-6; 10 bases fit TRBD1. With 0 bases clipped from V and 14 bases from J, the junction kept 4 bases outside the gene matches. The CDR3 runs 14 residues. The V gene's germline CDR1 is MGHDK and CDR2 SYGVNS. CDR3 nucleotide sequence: TGTGCCAGCAGTGAATACCGACAGGGGGCATCCCTCCACTTT. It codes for CASSEYRQGASLHF.

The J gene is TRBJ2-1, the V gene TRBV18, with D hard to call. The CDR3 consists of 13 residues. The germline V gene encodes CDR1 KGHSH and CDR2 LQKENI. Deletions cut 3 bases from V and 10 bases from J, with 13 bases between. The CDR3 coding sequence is TGTGCCAGCTCACCTCTGTCTCCGTACGAGCAGTTCTTC. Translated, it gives CASSPLSPYEQFF.

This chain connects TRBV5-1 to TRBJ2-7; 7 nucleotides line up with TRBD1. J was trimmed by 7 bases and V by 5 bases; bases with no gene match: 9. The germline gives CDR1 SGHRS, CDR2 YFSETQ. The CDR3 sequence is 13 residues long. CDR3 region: CASSRTGDREQYV. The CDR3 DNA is TGCGCCAGCAGTCGTACAGGGGATCGGGAGCAGTACGTC.

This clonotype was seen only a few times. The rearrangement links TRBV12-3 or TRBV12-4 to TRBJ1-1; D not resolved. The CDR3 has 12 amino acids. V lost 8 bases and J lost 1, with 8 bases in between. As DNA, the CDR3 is TGTGCCAGCGGTCTGGCGAACACTGAAGCTTTCTTT. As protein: CASGLANTEAFF.

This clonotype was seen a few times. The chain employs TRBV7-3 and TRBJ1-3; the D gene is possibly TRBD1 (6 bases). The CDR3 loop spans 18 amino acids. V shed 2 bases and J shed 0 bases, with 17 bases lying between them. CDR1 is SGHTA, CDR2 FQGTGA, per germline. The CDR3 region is CASSLQGNLLSSGNTIYF. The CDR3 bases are TGTGCCAGCAGCTTACAGGGGAACCTCCTGAGCTCTGGAAACACCATATATTTT. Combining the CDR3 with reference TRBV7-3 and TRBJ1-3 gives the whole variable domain GAGVSQTPSNKVTEKGKYVELRCDPISGHTALYWYRQSLGQGPEFLIYFQGTGAADDSGLPNDRFFAVRPEGSVSTLKIQRTERGDSAVYLCASSLQGNLLSSGNTIYFGEGSWLTVV.

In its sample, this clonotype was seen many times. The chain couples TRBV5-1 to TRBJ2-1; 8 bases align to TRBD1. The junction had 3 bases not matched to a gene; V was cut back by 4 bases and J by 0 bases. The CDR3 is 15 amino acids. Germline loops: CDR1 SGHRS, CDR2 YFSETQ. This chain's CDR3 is CASSEQGDSYNEQFF. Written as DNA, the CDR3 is TGCGCCAGCAGCGAACAGGGGGACTCCTACAATGAGCAGTTCTTC.

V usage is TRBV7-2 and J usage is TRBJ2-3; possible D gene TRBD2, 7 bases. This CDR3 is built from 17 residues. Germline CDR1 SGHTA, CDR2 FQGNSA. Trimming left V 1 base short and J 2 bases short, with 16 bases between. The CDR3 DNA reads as TGTGCCAGCAGCTTAGTCGGGGGGCCTCTTAACACAGATACGCAGTATTTT. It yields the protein CASSLVGGPLNTDTQYF.

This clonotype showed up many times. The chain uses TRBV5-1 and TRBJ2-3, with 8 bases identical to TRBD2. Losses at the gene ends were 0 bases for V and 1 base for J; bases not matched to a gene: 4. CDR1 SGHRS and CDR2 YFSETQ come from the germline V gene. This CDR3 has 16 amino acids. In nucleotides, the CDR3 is TGCGCCAGCAGCTTGGAAGCGGGGGCTGGCACAGATACGCAGTATTTT. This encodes CASSLEAGAGTDTQYF.

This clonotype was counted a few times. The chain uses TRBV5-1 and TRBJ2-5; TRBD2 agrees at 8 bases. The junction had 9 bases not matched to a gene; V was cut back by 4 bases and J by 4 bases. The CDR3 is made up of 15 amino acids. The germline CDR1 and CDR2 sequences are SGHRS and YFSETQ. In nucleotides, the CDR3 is TGCGCCAGCAGCCAGGACTCCGCGGGGGGAGAGACCCAGTACTTC. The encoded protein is CASSQDSAGGETQYF.

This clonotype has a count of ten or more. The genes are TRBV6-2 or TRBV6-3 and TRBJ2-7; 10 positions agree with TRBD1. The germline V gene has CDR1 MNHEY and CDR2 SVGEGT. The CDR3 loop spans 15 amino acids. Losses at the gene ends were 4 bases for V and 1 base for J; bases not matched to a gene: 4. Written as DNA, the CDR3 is TGTGCCAGCAGTTCCTGGGACAGGGGTTCCTACGAGCAGTACGTC. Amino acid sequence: CASSSWDRGSYEQYV.

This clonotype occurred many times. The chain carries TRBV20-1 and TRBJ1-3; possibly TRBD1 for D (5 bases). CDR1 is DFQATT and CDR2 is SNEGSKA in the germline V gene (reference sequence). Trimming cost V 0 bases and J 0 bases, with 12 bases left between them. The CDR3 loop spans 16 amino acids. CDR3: CSARDPGTGSGNTIYF. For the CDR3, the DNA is TGCAGTGCTAGAGATCCCGGGACGGGCTCTGGAAACACCATATATTTT.

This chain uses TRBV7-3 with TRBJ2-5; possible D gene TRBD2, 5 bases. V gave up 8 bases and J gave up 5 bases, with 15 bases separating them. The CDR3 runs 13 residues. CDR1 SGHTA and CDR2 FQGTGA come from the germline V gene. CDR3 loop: CASRGWRPETQYF. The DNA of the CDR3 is TGTGCCAGCCGGGGTTGGCGTCCTGAGACCCAGTACTTC.